The clone carrying this T cell receptor beta chain was counted between two and nine times. TCRdb keeps only in-frame clones here, not all; method: immunoSEQ multiplex PCR. The sample holds about 350,000 clones, 88% seen once. The source of the sample is a study of blood T cell repertoires in COVID-19. CDR3 size: 17 residues. After removal of 1 base from V and 5 bases from J, the junction contained 10 bases not matched to a gene. In germline, CDR1 is LNHDA, CDR2 SQIVND (reference sequence). Sequences were obtained from PBMCs or T cells enriched from blood (not recorded which). The gene calls are TRBV19 and TRBJ2-2; 7 bases align to TRBD2. This clonotype originated in a woman younger than 45 who had been exposed to COVID-19. Here the CDR3 reads CASSIALEGGRTGELFF. In nucleotides, the CDR3 is TGTGCCAGTAGTATAGCCCTCGAGGGAGGGAGAACCGGGGAGCTGTTTTTT.